This TCR beta chain was documented in a study of shared clonotypes between healthy human individuals. Broader study findings: Non-shared clonotypes had lower generation probabilities than clonotypes shared by all four sorted-subset donors. Memory subsets generally showed smaller estimated richness than naive subsets did.

This clone was seen once. Antigen specificity is unknown. There were only Caucasian adults among the donors, and all lived in Nashville, Tennessee. From CD4+ cells came CD45RA+ naive and CD45RA-negative memory subsets. The table came from immunoSEQ multiplex PCR; TCRdb's copy has only in-frame clones and leaves some out. The sample yields approximately 2.4 million clones, approximately 96% seen once. The CDR3 loop spans 14 amino acids. Looked up from germline, CDR1 is WNHNN and CDR2 is SYGVQD (reference sequence). V lost 5 bases and J 0 bases, leaving 8 bases between the germline ends. The clonotype was recovered from a man younger than 35 in good health. The gene calls are TRBV10-1 and TRBJ2-4; a possible D gene is TRBD1 (5 bases). Sequencing input: naive CD4+ T cells sorted from blood. Described subset: CD45RA+ positively selected. The CDR3 spells CASSLTVAKNIQYF. Written as DNA, the CDR3 is TGCGCCAGCAGTCTGACAGTAGCCAAAAACATTCAGTACTTC.